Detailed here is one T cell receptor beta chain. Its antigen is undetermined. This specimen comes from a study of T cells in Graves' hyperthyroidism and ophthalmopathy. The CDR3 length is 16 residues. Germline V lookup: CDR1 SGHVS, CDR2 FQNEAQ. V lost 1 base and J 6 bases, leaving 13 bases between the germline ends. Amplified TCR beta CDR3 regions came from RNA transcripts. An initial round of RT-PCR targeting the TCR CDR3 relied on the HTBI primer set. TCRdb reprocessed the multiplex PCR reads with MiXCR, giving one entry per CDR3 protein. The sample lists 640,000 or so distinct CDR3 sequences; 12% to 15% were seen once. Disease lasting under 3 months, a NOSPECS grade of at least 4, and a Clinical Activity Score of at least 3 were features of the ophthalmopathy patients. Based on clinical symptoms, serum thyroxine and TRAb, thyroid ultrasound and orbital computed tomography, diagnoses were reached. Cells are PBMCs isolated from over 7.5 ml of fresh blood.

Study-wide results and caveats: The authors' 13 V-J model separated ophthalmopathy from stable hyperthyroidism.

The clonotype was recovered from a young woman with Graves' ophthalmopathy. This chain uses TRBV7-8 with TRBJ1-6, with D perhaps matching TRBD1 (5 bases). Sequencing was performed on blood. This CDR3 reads CASSLEAGRTNSPLHF. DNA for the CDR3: TGTGCCAGCAGCTTAGAGGCGGGACGGACTAATTCACCCCTCCACTTT.